The clone carrying this T cell receptor beta chain has a count of ten or more. Reasons for excluding patients were uncontrolled infection, other autoimmune disease, pregnancy or lactation. Diagnosis relied on clinical symptoms, serum thyroxine and TRAb, thyroid ultrasound and orbital computed tomography. These data originate in a study of T cells in Graves' hyperthyroidism and ophthalmopathy. Study-wide background: Peripheral blood sampling occurred at initial diagnosis, before any treatment.

Germline V gives CDR1 SGHAT, CDR2 FQNNGV. Trimming left V 0 bases short and J 0 bases short, with 6 bases between. CDR3 length: 14 amino acids. Authors of the study amplified TCR beta CDR3 regions from RNA transcripts. RT-PCR in the first round (using the HTBI primer set) targeted the TCR CDR3. Each CDR3 protein is one row after TCRdb ran MiXCR on the multiplex PCR reads. The table lists around 360,000 distinct CDR3 sequences, about 16% of them singletons, with approximately 19% in the top ten. What was sequenced was blood. The chain links TRBV11-2 to TRBJ2-7; the D is unclear. The sequence was obtained from a woman aged 60-70 years with Graves' ophthalmopathy. CDR3 DNA: TGTGCCAGCAGCTTAGAAGGCTACTCCTACGAGCAGTACTTC. Translating gives CASSLEGYSYEQYF.